These 8 T cell receptor beta chains share one sample of origin, sequenced in a study of yellow fever vaccine responses in identical twins. A single record per CDR3 protein comes from TCRdb applying MiXCR to the RT-PCR reads. This table holds about 6,000 distinct CDR3 sequences, approximately 65% found once. The sample in question was T cells from blood (PBMCs), unsorted or a sorted subset (not recorded which), obtained before or after yellow fever vaccination (not recorded which). The receptors here all came from a woman aged 18-35 years who received the yellow fever vaccine.

This clonotype was counted between two and nine times. The chain uses TRBV19 and TRBJ1-2, with D unresolved. The V end lost 3 bases, the J end lost 0 bases, and 5 bases lay between the germline ends. This CDR3 is 13 amino acids long. Germline V lookup: CDR1 LNHDA, CDR2 SQIVND (reference sequence). This CDR3 reads CASSISANYGYTF. The CDR3 DNA reads TGTGCCAGTAGTATTTCGGCTAACTATGGCTACACCTTC.

This clonotype was seen just once. The rearrangement links TRBV20-1 to TRBJ2-7; D perhaps matches TRBD1 (5 bases). The CDR3 is 13 residues long. Trimming removed 0 bases from V and 3 bases from J, with 9 bases in between. Germline-derived CDR1 and CDR2 are DFQATT and SNEGSKA (reference sequence). The CDR3, as DNA: TGCAGTGCTAGAGACAGGGATTACTACGAGCAGTACTTC. Translating gives CSARDRDYYEQYF.

The chain has TRBV29-1 and TRBJ2-1; maybe TRBD1 (5 bases). CDR1 and CDR2 (germline): SQVTM, ANQGSEA. V lost 4 bases, J lost 2 bases, and 12 bases lay in between. The CDR3 totals 14 residues. The CDR3 here is CSVAEAGTYNEQFF. In nucleotides, the CDR3 is TGCAGCGTTGCTGAGGCAGGGACCTACAATGAGCAGTTCTTC.

V is TRBV25-1 and J is TRBJ1-6; maybe TRBD1 (6 bases). V lost 5 bases, J lost 7 bases, and 12 bases lay in between. Germline assignment: CDR1 MGHDK and CDR2 SYGVNS. The CDR3 totals 14 residues. As DNA, the CDR3 is TGTGCCAGCAGTCCCGGGACAAGGAATTCACCCCTCCACTTT. The encoded protein is CASSPGTRNSPLHF.

The chain is built from TRBV30 and TRBJ2-1; D remains ambiguous. The V and J ends lost 2 bases and 4 bases respectively, with 9 bases between them. The germline V gene encodes CDR1 GTSNPN and CDR2 SVGIG (reference sequence). The CDR3 has 13 residues. In nucleotides, the CDR3 is TGTGCCTGGAGTCCTGACCAATACAATGAGCAGTTCTTC. Residues: CAWSPDQYNEQFF.

V gene TRBV29-1 combines with J gene TRBJ2-7; D possibly corresponds to TRBD1 (6 bases). This CDR3 comprises 13 residues. From germline, CDR1 is SQVTM and CDR2 ANQGSEA. Trimming cost V 4 bases and J 0 bases, with 10 bases left between them. The CDR3 loop is CSVADRPSYEQYF. CDR3 sequence (DNA): TGCAGCGTTGCGGACAGACCCTCCTACGAGCAGTACTTC.

The chain joins TRBV5-1 to TRBJ1-1; D is possibly TRBD1 (6 bases). CDR3 length: 17 residues. Trimming cost V 5 bases and J 1 base, with 21 bases left between them. Per the germline V gene, CDR1 is SGHRS and CDR2 is YFSETQ. The CDR3 sequence is CASRESGGVGRNTEAFF. In DNA form, the CDR3 reads TGCGCCAGCAGAGAGTCCGGGGGCGTCGGTCGGAACACTGAAGCTTTCTTT.

DNA for the CDR3: TGTGCCAGCAGCCCAGGATTACTCACCTACGAGCAGTACTTC. Amino acid sequence: CASSPGLLTYEQYF. The genes are TRBV7-9 and TRBJ2-7; D uncertain. V gave up 5 bases and J gave up 2 bases, with 13 bases separating them. The CDR3 has 14 residues. Germline V gene sequence: CDR1 SEHNR, CDR2 FQNEAQ (reference sequence).